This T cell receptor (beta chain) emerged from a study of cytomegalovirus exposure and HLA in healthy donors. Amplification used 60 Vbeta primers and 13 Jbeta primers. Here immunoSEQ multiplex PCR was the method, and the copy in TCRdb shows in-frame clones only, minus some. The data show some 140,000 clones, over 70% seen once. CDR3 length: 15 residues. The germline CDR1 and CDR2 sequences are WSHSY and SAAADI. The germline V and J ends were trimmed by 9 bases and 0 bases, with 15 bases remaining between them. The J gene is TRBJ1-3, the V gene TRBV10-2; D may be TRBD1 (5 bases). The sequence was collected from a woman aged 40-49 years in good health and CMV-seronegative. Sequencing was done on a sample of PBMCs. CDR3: CASAATRVSGNTIYF. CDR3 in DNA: TGCGCCAGTGCAGCCACCAGGGTCTCTGGAAACACCATATATTTT.